This is a list of T cell receptor beta chains from one sample in a study of CD8+ T cells in alopecia areata. TCRdb's copy holds only in-frame clones and misses some; the assay was immunoSEQ multiplex PCR. The sample lists approximately 100,000 clones, 55% to 75% occurring once. The sequencing here drew on CD8+ T cells sorted from blood, taken between weeks 55 and 65, from a patient treated with tofacitinib. The receptor set was obtained from a human donor with alopecia areata. CDR3s include the opening cysteine and the closing phenylalanine or tryptophan. The order of the fields is clone size, CDR3 length, V gene, J gene, D gene, CDR3 DNA, CDR3 protein. The D gene is left open where the match is weak. Clone size, where shown, is once, few, many, or a class for clones that have expanded.

>few|14|TRBV9|TRBJ2-2|-
TGTGCCAGCAGCGTAGAATGGTACACCGGGGAGCTGTTTTTT
CASSVEWYTGELFF
>few|13|TRBV29-1|TRBJ1-5|TRBD1
TGCAGCGTACCGGGACAGGGTAATCAGCCCCAGCATTTT
CSVPGQGNQPQHF
>-|13|TRBV13|TRBJ2-3|-
TGTGCCAGCAGCTTAGGCAGTACAGATACGCAGTATTTT
CASSLGSTDTQYF
>-|17|TRBV29-1|TRBJ2-2|TRBD1
TGCAGCGTTGAAGGGTTGGGAAAAACAGGGGAAACCGGGGAGCTGTTTTTT
CSVEGLGKTGETGELFF
>-|14|TRBV5-1|TRBJ2-7|-
TGCGCCAGCAACATGGGAGGGGGCAACTACGAGCAGTACTTC
CASNMGGGNYEQYF
>few|15|TRBV6-5|TRBJ2-5|TRBD2
TGTGCCAGCAGTTACGGCGGGGGGCTCCAAGAGACCCAGTACTTC
CASSYGGGLQETQYF
>-|15|TRBV9|TRBJ1-1|-
TGTGCCAGCAGCTCCCGGGGGGGACAGAACACTGAAGCTTTCTTT
CASSSRGGQNTEAFF
>-|14|TRBV6-5|TRBJ2-1|-
TGTGCCAGCACTCCAACCGGACAGAATAATGAGCAGTTCTTC
CASTPTGQNNEQFF
>-|15|TRBV5-1|TRBJ2-7|TRBD1
TGCGCCAGCAGGTGGGGACAGGACTCATACTACGAGCAGTACTTC
CASRWGQDSYYEQYF
>-|17|TRBV28|TRBJ2-1|-
TGTGCCAGCAGTTCCCCGGGGGTCGGTGGAACCTACAATGAGCAGTTCTTC
CASSSPGVGGTYNEQFF
>-|12|TRBV5-6|TRBJ1-2|-
TGTGCCAGCAGCTCAATTACGCCTGGCTACACCTTC
CASSSITPGYTF
>once|15|TRBV7-9|TRBJ2-3|TRBD2
TGTGCCAGCAGCCCCACTAGCGGCAGCACAGATACGCAGTATTTT
CASSPTSGSTDTQYF
>few|15|TRBV6-5|TRBJ2-2|-
TGTGCCAGCAGTTACTCTCCCAGGAACACCGGGGAGCTGTTTTTT
CASSYSPRNTGELFF
>-|13|TRBV13|TRBJ2-7|-
TGTGCCAGCAGCTTAGGTTTGCGATCCGAGCAGTACTTC
CASSLGLRSEQYF
>-|12|TRBV29-1|TRBJ2-7|-
TGCAGCACTTCAGGGGATCGTGACGAGCAGTACTTC
CSTSGDRDEQYF
>-|13|TRBV6-6|TRBJ2-7|-
TGTGCCAGCACCGCGACCGGGGCCTACGAGCAGTACTTC
CASTATGAYEQYF
>-|13|TRBV6-5|TRBJ2-5|-
TGTGCCAGCAGTTCGGGGGTTATGAAGACCCAGTACTTC
CASSSGVMKTQYF
>-|13|TRBV6-6|TRBJ2-5|-
TGTGCCAGCAGCCCCAACAAAGGAGAGACCCAGTACTTC
CASSPNKGETQYF
>once|16|TRBV19|TRBJ1-4|TRBD1
TGTGCCAGTAGTCCTCGACAGGGGGCGCGGAGGGCAAAACTGTTTTTT
CASSPRQGARRAKLFF
>-|18|TRBV30|TRBJ2-2|TRBD2
TGTGCCTGGAGTGGTATTGACCGAAGCGGGGGGACGCTGGGGGAGCTGTTTTTT
CAWSGIDRSGGTLGELFF
>-|11|TRBV4-1|TRBJ2-5|-
TGCGCCAGCAGCCGCGGAGAGACCCAGTACTTC
CASSRGETQYF
>-|13|TRBV6-5|TRBJ1-2|-
TGTGCCAGCACCCCTGGGGGGGCGGGTGGCTACACCTTC
CASTPGGAGGYTF
>few|15|TRBV19|TRBJ2-7|-
TGTGCCAGTAGTATTCGGGTCTTGGGATCCTACGAGCAGTACTTC
CASSIRVLGSYEQYF
>-|15|TRBV27|TRBJ2-3|-
TGTGCCAGCAGTAAACGGGGACGGACAACGGATACGCAGTATTTT
CASSKRGRTTDTQYF
>few|12|TRBV29-1|TRBJ1-5|TRBD1
TGCAGCGTTGAGGGGACAGGGGGCGCCCAGCATTTT
CSVEGTGGAQHF
>-|14|TRBV9|TRBJ1-1|-
TGTGCCAGCAGCGCCGGACGGTCGAACACTGAAGCTTTCTTT
CASSAGRSNTEAFF
>few|12|TRBV30|TRBJ2-7|-
TGTGCCTGGAGTGCGAGGGACTACGAGCAGTACTTC
CAWSARDYEQYF
>-|16|TRBV6-4|TRBJ1-6|-
TGTGCCAGCAGTGACGGAGGGATAAAGGGTAATTCACCCCTCCACTTT
CASSDGGIKGNSPLHF
>-|14|TRBV9|TRBJ2-5|-
TGTGCCAGCAGCGTGGGCTGGGGCCAAGAGACCCAGTACTTC
CASSVGWGQETQYF
>few|11|TRBV4-1|TRBJ2-3|-
TGCGCCAGCAGCCACACAGATACGCAGTATTTT
CASSHTDTQYF
>few|14|TRBV2|TRBJ2-7|TRBD2
TGTGCCAGCAGTTGGACTAGCGGGGCCTACGAGCAGTACTTC
CASSWTSGAYEQYF
>-|18|TRBV5-1|TRBJ2-1|TRBD2
TGCGCCAGCAGCTTGGAAGTTCGGGGGGTTTACTCCTACAATGAGCAGTTCTTC
CASSLEVRGVYSYNEQFF
>-|15|TRBV7-6|TRBJ2-1|-
TGTGCCAGCAGCTCGGGGACAAGGAACTACAATGAGCAGTTCTTC
CASSSGTRNYNEQFF
>few|15|TRBV29-1|TRBJ2-3|TRBD2
TGCAGCGTTGAAAGGGTTAGCGGGGGCACAGATACGCAGTATTTT
CSVERVSGGTDTQYF
>-|14|TRBV5-1|TRBJ2-3|-
TGCGCCAGCAGCTTGGACACCAGCACAGATACGCAGTATTTT
CASSLDTSTDTQYF
>-|16|TRBV5-6|TRBJ2-1|TRBD2
TGTGCCAGCAGCTATCTGACTAGCGGGGCCTACAATGAGCAGTTCTTC
CASSYLTSGAYNEQFF
>-|16|TRBV4-1|TRBJ2-2|TRBD1
TGCGCCAGCAGCTACGCCCGAGACAGGGACACCGGGGAGCTGTTTTTT
CASSYARDRDTGELFF
>few|12|TRBV15|TRBJ2-7|-
TGTGCCACCAGCAGAAAGGGGGGCGAGCAGTACTTC
CATSRKGGEQYF
>-|15|TRBV10-3|TRBJ2-7|TRBD1
TGTGCCATCAGTGGAGACGACAGGGGTTCCTACGAGCAGTACTTC
CAISGDDRGSYEQYF
>-|16|TRBV4-1|TRBJ2-7|-
TGCGCCAGCAGCCAAGATTCTAAGACCGGCGGATACGAGCAGTACTTC
CASSQDSKTGGYEQYF
>-|15|TRBV14|TRBJ1-3|-
TGTGCCAGCAGCAAAGACGGGAAATCTGGAAACACCATATATTTT
CASSKDGKSGNTIYF
>-|16|TRBV7-8|TRBJ2-1|TRBD1
TGTGCCAGCAGCAAGCCCCGGGACAGGGGGGGCAATGAGCAGTTCTTC
CASSKPRDRGGNEQFF
>-|10|TRBV29-1|TRBJ1-5|-
TGCAGCGTGACCGATCAGCCCCAGCATTTT
CSVTDQPQHF
>-|14|TRBV10-3|TRBJ1-2|-
TGTGCCATCAGTGTAGTACCGCAAAGATATGGCTACACCTTC
CAISVVPQRYGYTF
>-|14|TRBV30|TRBJ1-6|TRBD1
TGTGCCTGGAGGGGGACAGGGGATAATTCACCCCTCCACTTT
CAWRGTGDNSPLHF
>many|14|TRBV7-9|TRBJ2-1|TRBD2
TGTGCCAGCAGCGCTCTAGCGGGGAGCAATGAGCAGTTCTTC
CASSALAGSNEQFF
>-|13|TRBV30|TRBJ1-1|-
TGTGCCTGGGGCGGGGATATGGACACTGAAGCTTTCTTT
CAWGGDMDTEAFF
>-|15|TRBV9|TRBJ2-3|-
TGTGCCAGCAGCGTATCGGGTAGGGGGGCAGATACGCAGTATTTT
CASSVSGRGADTQYF
>-|13|TRBV2|TRBJ1-2|-
TGTGCCAGCACCCTAGGGGGAGTTCATGGCTACACCTTC
CASTLGGVHGYTF
>-|17|TRBV27|TRBJ1-5|-
TGTGCCAGCACCAGCAGCCCCCGCCGACAGTGCCATCAGCCCCAGCATTTT
CASTSSPRRQCHQPQHF
>-|13|TRBV13|TRBJ2-5|-
TGTGCCAGCAGCTTTGAAGAGCAAGAGACCCAGTACTTC
CASSFEEQETQYF
>few|13|TRBV29-1|TRBJ1-1|TRBD1
TGCAGCGGCGGACAGGCTCCACACACTGAAGCTTTCTTT
CSGGQAPHTEAFF
>-|13|TRBV15|TRBJ2-7|-
TGTGCCACCAGCAGCTACGAGGGCCACGAGCAGTACTTC
CATSSYEGHEQYF
>-|16|TRBV7-9|TRBJ2-7|-
TGTGCCAGCAGCCCCCGACAGTCCCTCGACCCGGGCGAGCAGTACTTC
CASSPRQSLDPGEQYF
>-|17|TRBV13|TRBJ1-2|TRBD1
TGTGCCAGCAGCTTAGGCCCCCAGGGGGCCTTTAACTATGGCTACACCTTC
CASSLGPQGAFNYGYTF